The sequence of this T cell receptor beta chain was determined in a study of shared clonotypes between healthy human individuals. The germline gives CDR1 ENHRY, CDR2 SYGVKD. V lost 6 bases to trimming and J lost 5 bases, with 10 bases between them. This CDR3 region has 12 residues. In the case of this clone: Antigen unknown.

Study conclusions and caveats: Unshared clonotypes carried lower generation probabilities than those common to all four donors.

The data were produced by immunoSEQ multiplex PCR, yet TCRdb's version contains in-frame clones alone and is incomplete. The data hold 2 million to 3 million clones, with over 85% observed a single time. This sequence joins TRBV10-3 and TRBJ1-1, with D possibly TRBD1 on 5 matching bases. The TCR was taken from a man in his late teens or twenties in good health. Some clones in this sample may be carry-over from other donors' samples. The sample consisted of naive CD4+ T cells from PBMCs. Subset specified: CD45RA+ positively selected. The DNA of the CDR3 is TGTGCCATCAGCGTAGAGGGGACTGAAGCTTTCTTT. Translating it yields CAISVEGTEAFF.